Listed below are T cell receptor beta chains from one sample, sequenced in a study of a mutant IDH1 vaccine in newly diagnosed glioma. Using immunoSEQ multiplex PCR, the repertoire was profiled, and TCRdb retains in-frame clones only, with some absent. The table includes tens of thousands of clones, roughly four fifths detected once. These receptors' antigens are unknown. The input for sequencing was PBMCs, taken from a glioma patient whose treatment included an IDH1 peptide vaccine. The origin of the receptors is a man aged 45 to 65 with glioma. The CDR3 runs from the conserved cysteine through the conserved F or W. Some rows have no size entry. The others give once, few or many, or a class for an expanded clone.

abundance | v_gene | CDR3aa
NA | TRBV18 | CASSLGTDHTGELFF
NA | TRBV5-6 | CASRTVDSNYEQYF
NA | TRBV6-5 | CASSYSREFYEQYF
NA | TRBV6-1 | CASSEPGVSETQYF
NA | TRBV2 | CASSRGASGGLDEQFF
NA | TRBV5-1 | CASSWGLAPDTQYF
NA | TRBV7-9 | CASSKLSGGAGDTQYF
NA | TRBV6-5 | CASSYGDGGGETQYF
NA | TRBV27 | CASSLRHQQETQYF
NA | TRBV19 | CASSTLTSAVLNEQFF
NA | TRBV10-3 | CAIRKGSGTSSGANVLTF
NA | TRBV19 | CASSQGDLNTEAFF
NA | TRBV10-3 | CAISGTGDRETQYF
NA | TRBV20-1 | CREGQGRPFF
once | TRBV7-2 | CASSLWDGRATDTQYF
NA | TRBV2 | CASRDLVGSPYEQYF
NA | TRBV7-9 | CASSPGQLYEQYF